This record covers a single T cell receptor beta chain. Original analysis: Amplifying reference gene primers gave estimates of nucleated cell counts. The assay was immunoSEQ multiplex PCR, and TCRdb's table has in-frame clones only and misses some. That table is the source of V, J and clone size, and D and trimming were worked out from the DNA. The sample lists 240,000 or so clones, approximately 83% occurring once. This sample was included in a study of blood T cell repertoires in COVID-19. Study-level background: The United States, Italy and Spain were the sources of the acute and convalescent COVID-19 samples. The cDNA or gDNA used as material had been derived from T cells, B-cell-depleted T cells, or PBMCs.

Enrolled through a virtual design, the participants were between 18 and 89 years of age and came from under 30 US areas. The sequenced sample was PBMCs or T cells enriched from blood (not recorded which). The source of this sequence is a woman aged 40 to 49 with acute COVID-19.

CDR3 sequence reads: CASSYHLNLNTNYGYTF. The CDR3 DNA is TGTGCCAGCAGTTACCACCTCAATTTGAACACGAACTATGGCTACACCTTC. The chain is built from TRBV6-2 or TRBV6-3 and TRBJ1-2; D gene ambiguous. This CDR3 comprises 17 residues. V dropped 2 bases and J dropped 2 bases, with 18 bases sitting between them. The germline V gene encodes CDR1 MNHEY and CDR2 SVGEGT.